This TCR beta chain emerged from a study of blood T cell repertoires in COVID-19. Study background: The United States, Italy and Spain provided the acute and convalescent COVID-19 samples. From T cells, B-cell-depleted T cells, or PBMCs came the material, which was cDNA or gDNA.

The method was immunoSEQ multiplex PCR; TCRdb's version includes in-frame clones alone and lacks a portion of them. In the table there are some 500,000 clones, approximately 90% of which are singletons. Participants reported their clinical history, and cohort assignment relied on those reports. Recovered status applied to Cohort 3 donors who had two consecutive negative PCRs. It also applied to those with clearance or with symptom resolution. The CDR3 loop spans 16 amino acids. With 3 bases clipped from V and 2 bases from J, the junction kept 7 bases outside the gene matches. Germline V gene data show CDR1 as SGHAT and CDR2 as FQNNGV.

This rearrangement joins TRBV11-2 to TRBJ2-7; 10 nucleotides match TRBD1. This TCR was sampled from a woman in her thirties or forties who had recovered from COVID-19. The specimen was PBMCs or T cells enriched from blood (not recorded which). The DNA of the CDR3 is TGTGCCAGCAGCTTCCTGGGGGGACAGGGGACCTACGAGCAGTACTTC. Amino acids: CASSFLGGQGTYEQYF.